This TCR beta chain was sequenced during a study of T cells in Graves' hyperthyroidism and ophthalmopathy (dated by TCRdb to between 2018 and 2021). Concerning the study at large: Peripheral blood was sampled at the time of initial diagnosis, prior to any treatment. TCR V-J signatures able to tell the groups apart were searched for in a discovery cohort of approximately 95 patients, of whom fewer than 45 had Graves' ophthalmopathy and roughly 57 had stable Graves' hyperthyroidism. Prospective prediction of ophthalmopathy was tested in an independent validation cohort consisting of fewer than 20 hyperthyroidism patients and over 15 patients who later progressed to ophthalmopathy. The roughly 94 discovery patients were randomly split 7:3 into training and test sets. In addition, the study compared T-cell repertoires in thyroid tissue and in blood from over 5 Graves' hyperthyroidism patients. Following sampling, methimazole starting at 30 mg daily was given to hyperthyroidism patients, and high-dose intravenous methylprednisolone was given to ophthalmopathy patients. According to the paper, TCR Vbeta CDR3 sequencing was carried out on roughly 130 peripheral blood samples, which came from some 41 ophthalmopathy, around 75 hyperthyroidism and around 17 progressor patients. What the authors observed across the whole study: During validation, the model predicted progression to ophthalmopathy a median of around 6 months ahead of onset, with around 65% sensitivity and 72% to 85% specificity. No statistical method was used to set the sample size in advance, and investigators knew the group allocation. Most expanded thyroid clonotypes (frequency above 0.001) were also detected in blood, suggesting blood repertoires may reflect thyroid immune responses. In cross-validation, a model built on a 13 V-J signature told ophthalmopathy apart from stable hyperthyroidism with 85% to 90% sensitivity and around 84% specificity, and in testing the same model reached 80%/75%.

Ophthalmopathy patients had moderately to severely active disease, Clinical Activity Score of at least 3, NOSPECS grade of at least 4, and duration under 3 months. Patients with uncontrolled infections, other autoimmune diseases, pregnancy or lactation were excluded. Diagnoses were based on clinical symptoms, serum thyroxine and TRAb, thyroid ultrasound and orbital computed tomography. PBMCs were separated from roughly 9.3 ml of fresh peripheral blood using Ficoll-Paque density gradient centrifugation. Total RNA was extracted using Trizol reagent, and RNA quality was assessed on an Agilent 2100 Bioanalyzer. Looking up the germline V gene yields CDR1 SGHVS and CDR2 FQNEAQ. The CDR3 contains 16 residues, cysteine and phenylalanine counted. Left in the record is the CDR3 DNA by itself, 48 bases read in frame from the first base. Deletion took 3 bases off V and 3 bases off J, with a span of 18 bases between the germline ends.

This clonotype was recorded at least ten times. It lacks a known antigen. There are no base qualities to consult, and no much larger clone falls within one base. The TCR beta CDR3 regions were amplified from RNA transcripts. A first-round RT-PCR of the TCR CDR3 used the HTBI primer set with the Qiagen OneStep RT-PCR kit. Libraries were constructed in a second round of multiplex PCR, after which size selection and purification were performed. Paired-end sequencing of the libraries was performed with 100 bp reads on an Illumina HiSeq2000. Under the source paper's analysis protocol: SOAPnuke was used to process the raw data, with reads discarded if the reads contained adapters or uncalled bases, had a mean Phred below 15, or lacked an exact constant-primer or identifier match. High-quality paired reads were merged with COPE v1.2.5, and unique nucleotide sequences were defined as clonotypes. MiTCR v1.1 was used to align the clonotypes against IMGT TRBV, TRBD and TRBJ reference segments. The analysis was restricted to V-J combinations with a frequency above 0.0001, which together covered over 99% of the repertoires. A TCS score was defined as the ratio between F50 (clonal expansion) and ExV (chaos), using BLOSUM62-based TCRdist between CDR3 peptides within each V-J. Welch's t-statistics and random forest reduced fewer than 550 V-J features to about 13, which were used in a naive Bayes classifier (R e1071). TCRdb reprocessing: public reads trimmed at Q25 with fastp, clones called with MiXCR, in-frame beta chains kept. Duplicate CDR3 protein sequences are folded into a single record with the most common DNA and genes. TCRdb's processing, not the authors' own work, is the source of the V and J calls. The sample records about 520,000 distinct CDR3 sequences, less than 25% of which are singletons. The ten largest clones add up to around 10% of the sample.

Sequenced input: blood. The TCR comes from a woman aged 25 to 45 with Graves' ophthalmopathy. Recombination joined TRBV7-8 with TRBJ2-7, with an unclear D gene assignment. The encoded CDR3 is CASSFRSPLLSYEQYF. The nucleotide sequence reads TGTGCCAGCAGCTTTAGGTCACCACTCTTGAGCTACGAGCAGTACTTC.